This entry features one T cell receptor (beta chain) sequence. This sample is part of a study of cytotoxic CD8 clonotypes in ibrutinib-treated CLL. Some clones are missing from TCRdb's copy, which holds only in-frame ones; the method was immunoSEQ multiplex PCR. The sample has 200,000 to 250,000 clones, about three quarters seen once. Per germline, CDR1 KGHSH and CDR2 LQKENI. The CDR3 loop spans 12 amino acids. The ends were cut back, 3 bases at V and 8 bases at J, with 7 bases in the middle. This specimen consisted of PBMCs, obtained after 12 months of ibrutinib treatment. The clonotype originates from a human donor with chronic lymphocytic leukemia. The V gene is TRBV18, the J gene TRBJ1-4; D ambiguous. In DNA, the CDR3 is TGTGCCAGCTCACCTAAGGAGGAAAAACTGTTTTTT. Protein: CASSPKEEKLFF.